The present TCR beta chain was sequenced within a study of blood T cell repertoires in COVID-19. Per germline, CDR1 MNHEY and CDR2 SMNVEV (reference sequence). V was clipped by 4 bases and J by 4 bases, with 16 bases between them. The CDR3 is 15 residues long. In the original workflow: Amplification with reference gene primers provided the estimates of nucleated cell counts. Assay used: immunoSEQ multiplex PCR; TCRdb lists only in-frame clones, some missing. The DNA was the basis for D and trimming; V, J and clone size are from that table. The data show 310,000 or so clones, about 89% seen once. The genes are TRBV27 and TRBJ1-2, with a tentative D call TRBD1 (6 bases). Sequenced: peripheral blood. This TCR derives from a man aged 18-30 years who had recovered from COVID-19. CDR3 nucleotides: TGTGCCAGCAGTTCGCCTGGACAGCTTGCCTATGGCTACACCTTC. Its translation is CASSSPGQLAYGYTF.